This T cell receptor (beta chain) is drawn from a study of CD8+ T cells in alopecia areata. Following extraction, RNA underwent reverse transcription to cDNA, which served as the sequencing template. The table came from immunoSEQ multiplex PCR; TCRdb's copy has only in-frame clones and leaves some out. Here the sample spans 150,000 to 250,000 clones, around 56% being singletons. The treatment denotes: oral pan-JAK inhibitor, 5-10 mg twice daily. Sorting separated CD4+ and CD8+ T cells out of PBMCs. Germline CDR1 and CDR2: KGHSH and LQKENI. Trimming shortened V by 3 bases and J by 1 base, and 8 bases separated the two germline ends. The CDR3 spans 14 residues. About this clone: What it binds is unknown.

Findings and caveats of the study: Clonality in the scalp and expanded CD8+ clones ranked among the top 100 were significantly decreased by tofacitinib.

The source of this sequence is a human donor with alopecia areata. The J gene is TRBJ2-3, the V gene TRBV18, with D unclear. Sequenced material: CD4+ T cells sorted from blood, taken at week 4, from a patient treated with tofacitinib. In DNA, the CDR3 is TGTGCCAGCTCACCGTTAGTAGGCACAGATACGCAGTATTTT. This gives the protein CASSPLVGTDTQYF.